The entry that follows covers one T cell receptor (beta chain) sequence. Its antigen is not yet known. Base qualities are not recorded, but no much larger clone differs from it by a single base. The germline V gene specifies MNHEY as CDR1 and SVGEGT as CDR2. Relative to germline, V is missing 3 bases and J is missing 0 bases, with 8 bases of the junction outside any gene match. The CDR3 goes from the cysteine to the phenylalanine over 17 residues. The sequence is cut down to CDR3 DNA, 51 bases in frame from base 1. These data belong to a study of blood T cell repertoires in COVID-19 (dated by TCRdb to between 2020 and 2021). Regarding the study in general: Samples covering the acute and convalescent phases of COVID-19 were provided by collaborators in the United States, Italy and Spain. The sample metadata nearly always contained a de-identified subject ID, COVID-19 status, age in years and sex. Where available, HLA class I and class II types were obtained from metadata supplied by the sample provider rather than from assay-based typing. The samples were drawn from the first 160 participants of the ongoing ImmuneRACE study and from more than 1,000 subjects provided by 6 global collaborators. Subjects who had been exposed to COVID-19, were actively infected with it, or had recovered from it provided the deeply sampled blood TCRbeta repertoires that made up the dataset. The prospective study material was composed of cDNA or gDNA derived from T cells, B-cell-depleted T cells, or PBMCs. The repertoires were released in a freely available public database meant as a resource for research on the immune response to SARS-CoV-2.

TCRbeta CDR3 regions were amplified from genomic DNA by means of the immunoSEQ Assay, a bias-controlled multiplex PCR. On the authors' methods: Within the assay, amplification of reference gene primers was used to estimate how many nucleated cells each sample contained. To quantify the absolute abundance of each unique TCRbeta CDR3 rearrangement, sequence reads were collapsed and filtered. For each sample, productive Simpson clonality was calculated by taking the square root of Simpson's diversity index across productive rearrangements. TCRdb limited this immuneACCESS table to in-frame rearrangements with V and J called. A share of clones is missing; checked studies link under half to unresolved V genes, and the rest is unexplained. V and J calls plus clone size are reproduced from that table; the DNA served to infer D and trimming. Within this sample are 200,000 to 300,000 clones, with around 86% of them counted one time only. The top ten clonotypes cover approximately 6.2% of the sample.

In Seattle, one collaborating source enrolled patients while the infection was active and tracked those patients longitudinally over the course of disease. The collaborating institutions used their own protocols to collect whole blood in K2EDTA tubes. For TCRbeta analysis, collaborators shipped samples in one of three forms: frozen whole blood, isolated PBMCs, or DNA extracted from either of those sample types. Overall study outcomes, separate from this receptor: The quantity of clinical and demographic metadata differed by source and by participant and was supplied without curation.

The sample consisted of peripheral blood. The sequence links TRBV6-2 or TRBV6-3 to TRBJ2-3, and TRBD2 aligns with 8 junction nucleotides. The sequence derives from a woman of 80 years or more with COVID-19, enrolled during active disease. The base sequence is TGTGCCAGCAGTTATGAGACGGGGGGGCGGAGCACAGATACGCAGTATTTT. It codes for CASSYETGGRSTDTQYF.